The TCR beta chain under discussion was sequenced for a study of blood T cells in healthy people across ages. A J-beta primer mix and a sample-barcoded 5' primer were used in a second PCR of roughly 7 to 12 cycles. Each CDR3 protein gets one entry after TCRdb re-called the 5' RACE reads with MiXCR. The table has 700,000 or so distinct CDR3 sequences, about 20% seen once. This CDR3 spans 15 amino acids. The germline gives CDR1 DFQATT, CDR2 SNEGSKA (reference sequence). As regards this clonotype: The junction departs from germline at one end; a sequencing error may be responsible.

Sequenced: blood. The TCR comes from a man between 65 and 85 years old in good health. The chain has TRBV20-1 and TRBJ2-6; no firm D call. CDR3 loop: CGARAPGSGANVLTF. CDR3 coding DNA: TGCGGTGCTAGAGCCCCAGGCTCTGGGGCCAACGTCCTGACTTTC.